The 26 T cell receptor beta chains listed next were all sequenced from one sample in a study of blood T cell repertoires in COVID-19. Clones were read by immunoSEQ multiplex PCR, and TCRdb kept only the in-frame ones, dropping some. Here the sample spans around 360,000 clones, less than 90% being singletons. Sequencing was performed on PBMCs or T cells enriched from blood (not recorded which). All receptors derive from a woman younger than 45 who had recovered from COVID-19.

V and J are TRBV4-1 and TRBJ2-1; D is ambiguous. Germline values: CDR1 MGHRA, CDR2 YSYEKL. The CDR3 spans 16 residues. The ends were cut back, 3 bases at V and 0 bases at J, with 12 bases in the middle. The CDR3 DNA reads TGCGCCAGCAGCCACTCTATAAAGATCTCCTACAATGAGCAGTTCTTC. This gives the protein CASSHSIKISYNEQFF.

The rearrangement uses TRBV10-3 and TRBJ2-1, with a tentative D call TRBD2 (7 bases). Germline CDR1 is ENHRY and CDR2 is SYGVKD. V was trimmed by 10 bases and J by 2 bases, leaving 18 bases between them. CDR3 length equals 15 residues. The DNA for the CDR3 is TGTGCCACCCAGGGGAGGGTTTTTACCTACAATGAGCAGTTCTTC. Amino acid sequence: CATQGRVFTYNEQFF.

This clone has a handful of counts. This chain connects TRBV7-9 to TRBJ2-3, with D perhaps matching TRBD2 (6 bases). The CDR3 sequence is 17 residues long. V was clipped by 4 bases and J by 0 bases, with 17 bases between them. The germline V gene encodes CDR1 SEHNR and CDR2 FQNEAQ (reference sequence). In DNA, the CDR3 is TGTGCCAGCAGCTCGCAGGCTGGGAGGCGAAGCACAGATACGCAGTATTTT. This codes for CASSSQAGRRSTDTQYF.

This chain uses TRBV6-1 with TRBJ2-3; TRBD2 matches 8 bases. The CDR3 consists of 15 residues. Germline CDR1 and CDR2: MNHNS and SASEGT. The J segment lost 5 bases and the V segment lost 2 bases, leaving 6 bases of the junction unmatched. CDR3 protein: CASSEWRGAEDTQYF. For the CDR3, the DNA is TGTGCCAGCAGTGAATGGCGGGGGGCCGAAGATACGCAGTATTTT.

This clone was seen only once. The chain carries TRBV18 and TRBJ1-5, with D unclear. V lost 3 bases and J lost 0, with 9 bases in between. The CDR3 contains 15 residues. From germline, CDR1 is KGHSH and CDR2 LQKENI. The CDR3 region is CASSPWSNSNQPQHF. The CDR3 nucleotides read TGTGCCAGCTCACCCTGGAGCAATAGCAATCAGCCCCAGCATTTT.

This chain uses TRBV11-2 with TRBJ1-2; 7 bases align to TRBD1. This CDR3 has 15 amino acids. Unmatched junction bases numbered 6, after V lost 5 bases and J lost 0 bases. CDR1 is SGHAT, CDR2 FQNNGV, per germline. The CDR3 nucleotides read TGTGCCAGCAGCCCGGGACAGCTAACTAACTATGGCTACACCTTC. This gives the protein CASSPGQLTNYGYTF.

In its sample, this clone was seen a few times. The rearrangement uses TRBV27 and TRBJ2-7; 13 bases align to TRBD2. The CDR3 is 14 residues long. Per the germline V gene, CDR1 is MNHEY and CDR2 is SMNVEV (reference sequence). Losses at the gene ends were 6 bases for V and 6 bases for J; bases not matched to a gene: 5. CDR3 in DNA: TGTGCCAGCAGCTTAGGACTAGCGGGAGTCGAGCAGTACTTC. Protein product: CASSLGLAGVEQYF.

The rearrangement uses TRBV4-1 and TRBJ2-6, with 11 bases fitting TRBD1. Trimming took 4 bases from V and 0 from J; bases not matched to a gene: 2. Germline V CDR1 and CDR2: MGHRA, YSYEKL. The CDR3 sequence is 17 residues long. The CDR3 is CASSRGQGDSGANVLTF. Written as DNA, the CDR3 is TGCGCCAGCAGCCGGGGACAGGGGGACTCTGGGGCCAACGTCCTGACTTTC.

This clone occurred a few times. The chain combines TRBV7-8 with TRBJ2-2; unclear D gene. The V end lost 2 bases, the J end lost 4 bases, and 5 bases lay between the germline ends. CDR1 and CDR2 from the germline V gene are SGHVS and FQNEAQ. There are 13 residues in the CDR3. CDR3 in amino acids: CASSLLLTGELFF. CDR3 coding DNA: TGTGCCAGCAGCTTACTTCTCACCGGGGAGCTGTTTTTT.

CDR3 residues: CASRGQGYYGYTF. The CDR3 DNA reads as TGTGCCAGCAGAGGACAGGGGTACTATGGCTACACCTTC. The V and J genes are TRBV3-1 (or the pseudogene TRBV3-2) and TRBJ1-2; 9 bases map to TRBD1. CDR1 and CDR2 (germline): LGHDT, YNNKEL (reference sequence). The CDR3 extends over 13 amino acids. The V and J ends lost 6 bases and 3 bases, in that order; junction bases with no gene match: 2.

The chain joins TRBV11-2 to TRBJ1-6, with 8 bases lining up with TRBD1. The germline V gene encodes CDR1 SGHAT and CDR2 FQNNGV. This CDR3 spans 13 amino acids. The V and J ends lost 8 bases and 8 bases, in that order; junction bases with no gene match: 5. CDR3 DNA: TGTGCCAGCGGGGACAGGTCGTATTCACCCCTCCACTTT. Translation: CASGDRSYSPLHF.

The chain links TRBV28 to TRBJ2-7; 7 bases align to TRBD2. This CDR3 region has 15 residues. Germline CDR1 MDHEN, CDR2 SYDVKM. V shed 3 bases, J shed 3 bases, and the junction held 8 bases outside the gene matches. CDR3 DNA sequence: TGTGCCAGCAGTTTGGGGGGGAATCTGGTCTACGAGCAGTACTTC. Translated, it gives CASSLGGNLVYEQYF.

The genes are TRBV10-3 and TRBJ2-3; the match to TRBD2 covers 11 bases. J was trimmed by 5 bases and V by 10 bases; bases with no gene match: 14. The CDR3 extends over 16 amino acids. Per the germline V gene, CDR1 is ENHRY and CDR2 is SYGVKD. The CDR3 sequence: CATMIAGGGSGDTQYF. CDR3 coding DNA: TGTGCCACCATGATAGCGGGAGGGGGGTCTGGAGATACGCAGTATTTT.

This clone was seen a single time. The rearrangement joins TRBV2 to TRBJ2-7; 7 bases are shared with TRBD1. The CDR3 is 14 residues long. The V gene end was trimmed by 1 base and the J gene end by 0 bases; junction bases not matched to a gene: 0. The germline CDR1 and CDR2 sequences are SNHLY and FYNNEI. CDR3: CASSEEGASYEQYF. The DNA of the CDR3 is TGTGCCAGCAGTGAAGAGGGGGCCTCCTACGAGCAGTACTTC.

The CDR3 nucleotides read TGTGCCAGCTCACCGCCGAGGGGGGGTCCCTACGAGCAGTACTTC. Protein product: CASSPPRGGPYEQYF. The chain uses TRBV18 and TRBJ2-7; TRBD2 might be the D (7 bases). Trimming shortened V by 3 bases and J by 2 bases, and 14 bases separated the two germline ends. The CDR3 is 15 amino acids. The germline V gene has CDR1 KGHSH and CDR2 LQKENI.

The rearrangement uses TRBV9 and TRBJ2-3; a weak D match, TRBD2 (5 bases). Germline V CDR1 and CDR2: SGDLS, YYNGEE. The CDR3 covers 15 residues. V dropped 0 bases and J dropped 2 bases, with 10 bases sitting between them. The CDR3 here is CASSVAIGDTDTQYF. The CDR3 DNA is TGTGCCAGCAGCGTAGCGATCGGGGACACAGATACGCAGTATTTT.

The chain uses TRBV7-2 and TRBJ2-5; D ambiguous. The germline V gene encodes CDR1 SGHTA and CDR2 FQGNSA. The CDR3 is 14 amino acids. V lost 3 bases to trimming and J lost 5 bases, with 13 bases between them. CDR3 amino acids: CASSFGGAPETQYF. The CDR3 nucleotides read TGTGCCAGCAGCTTTGGCGGAGCCCCCGAGACCCAGTACTTC. Using reference TRBV7-2 and TRBJ2-5 for the parts outside the CDR3, the full variable domain is GAGVSQSPSNKVTEKGKDVELRCDPISGHTALYWYRQSLGQGLEFLIYFQGNSAPDKSGLPSDRFSAERTGGSVSTLTIQRTQQEDSAVYLCASSFGGAPETQYFGPGTRLLVL.

This chain uses TRBV19 with TRBJ1-5; perhaps TRBD1 as D (5 bases). This CDR3 contains 15 residues. V gave up 3 bases and J gave up 4 bases, with 13 bases separating them. Germline CDR1 is LNHDA and CDR2 is SQIVND (reference sequence). CDR3 loop: CASSMGLVGNQPQHF. CDR3 bases: TGTGCCAGTAGTATGGGGCTCGTCGGGAATCAGCCCCAGCATTTT.

This clone was detected once. V usage is TRBV14 and J usage is TRBJ2-3; no definite D call. This CDR3 is built from 15 residues. CDR1 and CDR2 from the germline V gene are SGHDN and FVKESK. The V and J ends lost 0 bases and 0 bases respectively, with 7 bases between them. This chain's CDR3 is CASSQEVTSTDTQYF. The CDR3 bases are TGTGCCAGCAGCCAAGAGGTGACTAGCACAGATACGCAGTATTTT.

The V gene is TRBV3-1 (or the pseudogene TRBV3-2), the J gene TRBJ1-2, with TRBD1 matching over 10 bases. Germline-derived CDR1 and CDR2 are LGHDT and YNNKEL (reference sequence). Trimming removed 4 bases from V and 6 bases from J; junction bases left unmatched: 11. CDR3 length: 16 amino acids. CDR3 in amino acids: CASSLGTPGQGNGYTF. DNA of the CDR3: TGTGCCAGCAGCCTCGGGACTCCGGGACAGGGGAATGGCTACACCTTC.

This chain uses TRBV6-6 with TRBJ2-7; 8 positions agree with TRBD2. The length of the CDR3 is 14 residues. In germline, CDR1 is MNHNY, CDR2 SVGAGI (reference sequence). Unmatched junction bases numbered 9, after V lost 6 bases and J lost 5 bases. Here the CDR3 DNA reads TGTGCCAGCAGGCCGGGACTAGTGGGCCACGAGCAGTACTTC. As protein: CASRPGLVGHEQYF.

The genes are TRBV5-8 and TRBJ2-3; 11 positions match TRBD2. V shed 2 bases, J shed 2 bases, and the junction held 1 base outside the gene matches. This CDR3 region has 15 residues. The germline V gene encodes CDR1 SGHTS and CDR2 YDEGEE. The CDR3: CASSFSGGATDTQYF. For the CDR3, the DNA is TGTGCCAGCAGCTTTAGCGGGGGGGCCACAGATACGCAGTATTTT.

The chain recombines TRBV7-2 with TRBJ2-2; 7 positions agree with TRBD1. Germline V gene data show CDR1 as SGHTA and CDR2 as FQGNSA. This CDR3 spans 15 amino acids. V shed 5 bases, J shed 4 bases, and the junction held 7 bases outside the gene matches. DNA for the CDR3: TGTGCCAGCAGCGTGACAGGGTCAGGCACCGGGGAGCTGTTTTTT. Translation gives CASSVTGSGTGELFF.

V is TRBV24-1 and J is TRBJ2-1, with TRBD2 identical over 13 bases. After removal of 5 bases from V and 8 bases from J, the junction contained 8 bases not matched to a gene. Germline V gives CDR1 KGHDR, CDR2 SFDVKD. This CDR3 has 16 amino acids. The CDR3 loop is CATSAPRTSGSHEQFF. The CDR3 DNA reads TGTGCCACCAGTGCCCCTAGGACTAGCGGGAGCCATGAGCAGTTCTTC.

The chain combines TRBV30 with TRBJ1-5; no clear D. V was pared by 0 bases and J by 3 bases, with 9 bases between. The length of the CDR3 is 14 residues. CDR1 GTSNPN and CDR2 SVGIG come from the germline V gene (reference sequence). The CDR3 DNA sequence: TGTGCCTGGAGTGTTACAGCCCTCAATCAGCCCCAGCATTTT. As protein: CAWSVTALNQPQHF.

The chain links TRBV4-1 to TRBJ2-3, with 11 bases fitting TRBD2. The CDR3 consists of 18 residues. V gave up 0 bases and J gave up 2 bases; unmatched junction bases: 7. Per germline, CDR1 MGHRA and CDR2 YSYEKL. The DNA for the CDR3 is TGCGCCAGCAGCCAAGATACGACTAGCGGGGACTACACAGATACGCAGTATTTT. Translated: CASSQDTTSGDYTDTQYF.